These T cell receptor beta chains were read from a single sample in a study of T cell responses to AZD1222 COVID-19 vaccine. Profiled with immunoSEQ multiplex PCR; TCRdb holds only in-frame clones, not every one. The sample lists about 120,000 clones, more than 75% occurring once. The sequencing used peripheral blood, collected on day 0 of AZD1222 vaccination. The receptors derive from an adult in good health. Each CDR3 is given with its conserved first and last residue. The order of the fields is J gene, clone size, V gene, D gene, CDR3 protein, CDR3 DNA. The D gene is left open where the match is weak. A row's size may be missing; if present it is once, few, many or a size class.

TRBJ1-5,.,TRBV30,TRBD1,CAWGQGRDQPQHF,TGTGCCTGGGGACAGGGCAGGGATCAGCCCCAGCATTTT
TRBJ2-1,.,TRBV11-2,TRBD2,CASSFTGGSQYNEQFF,TGTGCCAGCAGCTTCACGGGCGGGAGCCAATACAATGAGCAGTTCTTC
TRBJ2-3,.,TRBV10-3,TRBD2,CAISEGLAGVTDTQYF,TGTGCCATCAGTGAAGGACTAGCGGGAGTCACAGATACGCAGTATTTT
TRBJ2-1,.,TRBV5-1,.,CASSLGSGDEQFF,TGCGCCAGCAGTCTAGGGAGTGGGGATGAGCAGTTCTTC
TRBJ1-4,.,TRBV19,.,CASSNRDSGLATNEKLFF,TGTGCCAGTAGTAACCGGGACTCCGGCCTTGCAACTAATGAAAAACTGTTTTTT
TRBJ2-3,few,TRBV9,.,CASSVGLTDTQYF,TGTGCCAGCAGCGTAGGGCTCACAGATACGCAGTATTTT
TRBJ2-3,.,TRBV28,TRBD2,CASRQASGLGSDTQYF,TGTGCCAGCAGGCAAGCTAGCGGGTTGGGCTCAGATACGCAGTATTTT
TRBJ2-7,.,TRBV5-4,.,CASSPPEARVQYF,TGTGCCAGCAGCCCCCCCGAGGCGAGGGTTCAGTACTTC
TRBJ1-6,.,TRBV5-6,.,CASSLTGGPNNSPLHF,TGTGCCAGCAGCTTGACCGGGGGCCCAAATAATTCACCCCTCCACTTT
TRBJ2-7,.,TRBV7-2,.,CASSSARDGRYEQYF,TGTGCCAGCAGCTCCGCCCGGGACGGGCGCTACGAGCAGTACTTC
TRBJ2-4,.,TRBV6-6,.,CASSNQGPVAKNIQYF,TGTGCCAGCAGTAATCAGGGCCCCGTAGCCAAAAACATTCAGTACTTC
TRBJ2-5,few,TRBV7-9,.,CASSFNSGRRETQYF,TGTGCCAGCAGCTTTAATTCGGGAAGGCGAGAGACCCAGTACTTC
TRBJ2-1,.,TRBV7-3,TRBD2,CASSLGGSGRADEQFF,TGTGCCAGCAGCCTCGGCGGAAGCGGGAGGGCCGATGAGCAGTTCTTC
TRBJ2-1,.,TRBV19,.,CASSIDWREPSEQFF,TGTGCCAGTAGTATAGATTGGCGGGAACCTAGTGAGCAGTTCTTC
TRBJ2-1,.,TRBV6-1,.,CASSELLRDNEQFF,TGTGCCAGCAGTGAACTATTGAGGGACAATGAGCAGTTCTTC
TRBJ2-3,.,TRBV28,.,CASSLGGDTQYF,TGTGCCAGCAGTTTAGGTGGGGATACGCAGTATTTT
TRBJ2-1,once,TRBV28,.,CASSPQRLGYNEQFF,TGTGCCAGCAGTCCCCAGAGACTAGGGTACAATGAGCAGTTCTTC
TRBJ2-5,.,TRBV5-6,.,CASSIQGGETQYF,TGTGCCAGCAGCATACAAGGAGGAGAGACCCAGTACTTC
TRBJ1-1,.,TRBV6-1,TRBD1,CASSEVRNRGPIEAFF,TGTGCCAGCAGTGAAGTCCGGAACAGGGGCCCAATAGAAGCTTTCTTT
TRBJ2-2,.,TRBV19,.,CASRGDSNTGELFF,TGTGCCAGTAGAGGGGACTCAAACACCGGGGAGCTGTTTTTT
TRBJ1-6,.,TRBV10-3,TRBD1,CAISSTLSTGGNSPLHF,TGTGCCATCAGCTCGACCCTTTCGACAGGGGGGAATTCACCCCTCCACTTT
TRBJ1-2,.,TRBV10-3,.,CAISESGEGGENGYTF,TGTGCCATCAGTGAGTCGGGCGAGGGAGGGGAGAATGGCTACACCTTC
TRBJ1-1,.,TRBV7-5,.,CARSLAGGTEAFF,TGTGCCAGAAGCTTAGCAGGGGGCACTGAAGCTTTCTTT
TRBJ1-1,.,TRBV2,TRBD1,CASGRDRETEAFF,TGTGCCAGCGGCCGGGACAGGGAAACTGAAGCTTTCTTT
TRBJ2-7,.,TRBV29-1,.,CSGGQGGQFPYEQYF,TGCAGCGGAGGTCAGGGGGGCCAGTTTCCCTACGAGCAGTACTTC
TRBJ2-1,.,TRBV11-2,TRBD2,CASSTGTRGYNEQFF,TGTGCCAGCAGCACCGGGACTAGGGGGTACAATGAGCAGTTCTTC
TRBJ1-6,.,TRBV6-5,.,CASSYSIKGLNSPLHF,TGTGCCAGCAGTTACTCGATAAAGGGGTTAAATTCACCCCTCCACTTT
TRBJ1-5,.,TRBV18,.,CASSPQGDNQPQHF,TGTGCCAGCTCACCACAGGGTGACAATCAGCCCCAGCATTTT
TRBJ1-3,.,TRBV9,.,CASSVAQGQISGNTIYF,TGTGCCAGCAGCGTAGCTCAGGGGCAAATCTCTGGAAACACCATATATTTT
TRBJ2-1,.,TRBV9,.,CASSVGGVHEQFF,TGTGCCAGCAGCGTAGGCGGGGTCCATGAGCAGTTCTTC